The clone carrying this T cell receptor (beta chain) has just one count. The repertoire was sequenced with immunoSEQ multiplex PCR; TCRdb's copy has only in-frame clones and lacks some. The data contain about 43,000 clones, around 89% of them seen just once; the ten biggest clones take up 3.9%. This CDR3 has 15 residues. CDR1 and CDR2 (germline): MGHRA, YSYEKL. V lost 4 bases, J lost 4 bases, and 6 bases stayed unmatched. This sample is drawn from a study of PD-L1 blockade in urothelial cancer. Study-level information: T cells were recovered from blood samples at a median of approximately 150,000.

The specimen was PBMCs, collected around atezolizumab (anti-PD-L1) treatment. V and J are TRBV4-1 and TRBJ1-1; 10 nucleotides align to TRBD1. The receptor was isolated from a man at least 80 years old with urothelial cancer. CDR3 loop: CASSPTGGRGTEAFF. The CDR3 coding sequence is TGCGCCAGCAGCCCGACAGGGGGCAGGGGCACTGAAGCTTTCTTT.